One sample yielded the 9 T cell receptor beta chains listed below, sequenced in a study of OX40 agonist ivuxolimab in advanced cancers. Clones were read by immunoSEQ multiplex PCR, and TCRdb kept only the in-frame ones, dropping some. The sample lists approximately 66,000 clones, around 89% occurring once. The source material was CD4+ or CD8+ T cells sorted from blood, sampled in a trial of the OX40 agonist ivuxolimab. All receptors come from an adult with an advanced solid tumor such as melanoma, head and neck, liver or kidney cancer.

The chain joins TRBV27 to TRBJ1-2; a possible D gene is TRBD1 (5 bases). The germline gives CDR1 MNHEY, CDR2 SMNVEV (reference sequence). This CDR3 is built from 15 residues. V shed 0 bases and J shed 4 bases, with 12 bases lying between them. CDR3 loop: CASSLSFTGLYGYTF. The DNA for the CDR3 is TGTGCCAGCAGTTTATCCTTCACAGGTCTCTATGGCTACACCTTC.

The chain carries TRBV5-1 and TRBJ1-6; D not certain. V lost 4 bases and J 7 bases, leaving 6 bases between the germline ends. Germline values: CDR1 SGHRS, CDR2 YFSETQ. The CDR3 extends over 12 amino acids. The CDR3 reads CASSHVNSPLHF. In DNA form, the CDR3 reads TGCGCCAGCAGCCACGTGAATTCACCCCTCCACTTT.

This clone came up once. The chain couples TRBV6-1 to TRBJ2-1; 13 positions agree with TRBD2. V shed 4 bases, J shed 11 bases, and the junction held 5 bases outside the gene matches. CDR3 size: 14 residues. In germline, CDR1 is MNHNS, CDR2 SASEGT. The DNA for the CDR3 is TGTGCCAGCAGTGGGACTAGCGGGGGTAATCAGCAGTTCTTC. Protein: CASSGTSGGNQQFF.

The chain employs TRBV6-6 and TRBJ2-5, with TRBD2 matching over 7 bases. Germline CDR1 reads MNHNY; CDR2 reads SVGAGI (reference sequence). The CDR3 runs to 13 residues. Trimming removed 7 bases from V and 1 base from J; junction bases left unmatched: 3. The CDR3 spells CASNWGGQETQYF. CDR3 in DNA: TGTGCCAGCAACTGGGGGGGCCAAGAGACCCAGTACTTC.

V gene TRBV2 combines with J gene TRBJ1-2, with D unclear. The ends were cut back, 1 base at V and 3 bases at J, with 15 bases in the middle. The CDR3 totals 16 residues. In germline, CDR1 is SNHLY, CDR2 FYNNEI. Here the CDR3 reads CASSEEVKGRYYGYTF. CDR3 nucleotides: TGTGCCAGCAGTGAAGAGGTAAAGGGTCGGTACTATGGCTACACCTTC.

The chain employs TRBV2 and TRBJ1-5; D possibly corresponds to TRBD1 (6 bases). The germline V gene encodes CDR1 SNHLY and CDR2 FYNNEI. Trimming shortened V by 8 bases and J by 5 bases, and 10 bases separated the two germline ends. This CDR3 has 12 residues. CDR3 nucleotides: TGTGCCAGCTGGGACATGGATCAGCCCCAGCATTTT. Amino acid sequence: CASWDMDQPQHF.

J is TRBJ2-2 and V is TRBV10-3; D gene uncertain. Trimming removed 3 bases at V and 2 bases at J, with 13 bases between. The germline V gene has CDR1 ENHRY and CDR2 SYGVKD. CDR3 length equals 16 residues. In DNA form, the CDR3 reads TGTGCCATCAGTGAAGCTACCTCTTTAAACACCGGGGAGCTGTTTTTT. This encodes CAISEATSLNTGELFF.

The V and J genes are TRBV30 and TRBJ1-5; D possibly corresponds to TRBD1 (5 bases). Trimming took 5 bases from V and 6 from J, leaving 17 bases between them. Germline values: CDR1 GTSNPN, CDR2 SVGIG (reference sequence). The CDR3 loop spans 14 amino acids. CDR3 sequence reads: CAWARGGSSQPQHF. The CDR3 DNA is TGTGCCTGGGCCCGGGGGGGGTCAAGTCAGCCCCAGCATTTT.

The chain has TRBV9 and TRBJ1-4; 10 nucleotides match TRBD1. Germline CDR1 and CDR2: SGDLS and YYNGEE. CDR3 length: 15 residues. The V segment lost 4 bases and the J segment 8 bases; nucleotides outside the gene matches: 8. The CDR3 DNA sequence: TGTGCCAGCAGCTTTGACAGGGGGCTTGACGAAAAACTGTTTTTT. Translated: CASSFDRGLDEKLFF.